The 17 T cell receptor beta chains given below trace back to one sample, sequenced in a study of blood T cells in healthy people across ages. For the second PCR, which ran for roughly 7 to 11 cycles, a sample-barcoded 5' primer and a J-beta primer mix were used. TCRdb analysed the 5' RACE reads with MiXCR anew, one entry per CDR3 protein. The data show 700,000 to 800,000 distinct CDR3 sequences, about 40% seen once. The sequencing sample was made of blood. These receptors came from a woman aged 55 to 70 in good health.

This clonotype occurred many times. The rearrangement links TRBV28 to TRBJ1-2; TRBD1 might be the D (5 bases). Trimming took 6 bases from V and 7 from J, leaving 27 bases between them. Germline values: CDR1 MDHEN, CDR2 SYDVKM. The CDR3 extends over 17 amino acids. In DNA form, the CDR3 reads TGTGCCAGCAGCCACCCGGATGGTAAAGGCCCAAGGGGTGGCTACACCTTC. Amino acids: CASSHPDGKGPRGGYTF.

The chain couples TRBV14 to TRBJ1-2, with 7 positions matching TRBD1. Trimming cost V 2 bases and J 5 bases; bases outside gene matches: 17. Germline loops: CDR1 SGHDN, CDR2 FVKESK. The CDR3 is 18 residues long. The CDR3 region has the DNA TGTGCCAGCAGCCAAAGCCGCGCGACAGGGAGGGATGGGTATGGCTACACCTTC. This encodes CASSQSRATGRDGYGYTF.

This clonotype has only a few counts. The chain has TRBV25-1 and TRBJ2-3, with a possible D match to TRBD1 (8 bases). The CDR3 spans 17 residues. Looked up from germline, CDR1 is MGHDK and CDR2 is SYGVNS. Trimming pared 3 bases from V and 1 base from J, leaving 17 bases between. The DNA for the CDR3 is TGTGCCAGCAGTGACCTCACAGGGGGGGGTGGCACAGATACGCAGTATTTT. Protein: CASSDLTGGGGTDTQYF.

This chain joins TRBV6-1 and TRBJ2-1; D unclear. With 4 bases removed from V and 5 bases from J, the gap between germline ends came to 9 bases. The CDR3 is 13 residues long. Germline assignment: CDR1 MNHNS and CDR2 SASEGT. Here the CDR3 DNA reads TGTGCCAGCAGTGGACAAAGGGACAATGAGCAGTTCTTC. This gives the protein CASSGQRDNEQFF.

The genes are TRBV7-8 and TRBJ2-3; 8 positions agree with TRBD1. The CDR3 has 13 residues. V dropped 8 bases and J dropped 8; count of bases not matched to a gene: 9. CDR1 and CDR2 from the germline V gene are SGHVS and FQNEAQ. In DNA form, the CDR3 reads TGTGCCAGCGGCTCCGCCGGACAGGGTACGCAGTATTTT. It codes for CASGSAGQGTQYF.

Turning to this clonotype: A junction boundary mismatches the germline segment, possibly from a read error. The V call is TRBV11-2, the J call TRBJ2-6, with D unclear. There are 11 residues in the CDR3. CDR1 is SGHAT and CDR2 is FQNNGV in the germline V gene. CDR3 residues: CVSSLEPVLTF. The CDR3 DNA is TGTGTCAGCAGCTTAGAACCGGTCCTGACTTTC.

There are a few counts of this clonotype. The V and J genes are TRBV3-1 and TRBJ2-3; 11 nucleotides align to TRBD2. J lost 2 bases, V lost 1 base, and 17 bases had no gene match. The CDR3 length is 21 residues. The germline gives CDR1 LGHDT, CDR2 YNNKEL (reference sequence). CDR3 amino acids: CASSQGTGISTSGDSTDTQYF. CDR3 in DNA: TGTGCCAGCAGCCAAGGGACAGGGATCTCGACTAGCGGGGACTCCACAGATACGCAGTATTTT.

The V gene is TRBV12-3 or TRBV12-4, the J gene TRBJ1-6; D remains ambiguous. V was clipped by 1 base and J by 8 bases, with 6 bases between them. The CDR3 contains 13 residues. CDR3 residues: CASSLVLDSPLHF. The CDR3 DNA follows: TGTGCCAGCAGTTTAGTTTTGGATTCACCCCTCCACTTT.

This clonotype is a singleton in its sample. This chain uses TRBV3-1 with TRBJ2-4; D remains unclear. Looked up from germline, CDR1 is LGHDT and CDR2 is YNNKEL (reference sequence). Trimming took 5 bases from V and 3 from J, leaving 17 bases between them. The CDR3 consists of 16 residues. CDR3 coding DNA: TGTGCCAGCAGCTCTAAAGGAGCAGCAAGCAAAAACATTCAGTACTTC. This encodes CASSSKGAASKNIQYF. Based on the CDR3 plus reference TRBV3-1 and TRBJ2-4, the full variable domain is DTAVSQTPKYLVTQMGNDKSIKCEQNLGHDTMYWYKQDSKKFLKIMFSYNNKELIINETVPNRFSPKSPDKAHLNLHINSLELGDSAVYFCASSSKGAASKNIQYFGAGTRLSVL.

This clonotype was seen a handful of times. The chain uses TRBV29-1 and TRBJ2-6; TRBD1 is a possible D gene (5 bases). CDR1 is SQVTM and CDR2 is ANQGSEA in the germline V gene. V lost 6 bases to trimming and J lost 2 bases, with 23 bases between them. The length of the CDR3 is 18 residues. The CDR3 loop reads CSVTITGQAYPGANVLTF. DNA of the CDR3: TGCAGCGTCACCATTACAGGCCAAGCTTACCCTGGGGCCAACGTCCTGACTTTC. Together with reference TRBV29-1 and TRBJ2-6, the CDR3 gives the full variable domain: SAVISQKPSRDICQRGTSLTIQCQVDSQVTMMFWYRQQPGQSLTLIATANQGSEATYESGFVIDKFPISRPNLTFSTLTVSNMSPEDSSIYLCSVTITGQAYPGANVLTFGAGSRLTVL.

The CDR3 nucleotides are TGTGCCAGCAGCGCCCGGACAGGGAGGGTTTTCTTT. Translation gives CASSARTGRVFF. The chain joins TRBV9 to TRBJ1-1; TRBD1 matches 8 bases. The CDR3 runs to 12 residues. Per the germline V gene, CDR1 is SGDLS and CDR2 is YYNGEE. Germline trimming cut 3 bases from V and 13 bases from J; bases unmatched to any gene: 8.

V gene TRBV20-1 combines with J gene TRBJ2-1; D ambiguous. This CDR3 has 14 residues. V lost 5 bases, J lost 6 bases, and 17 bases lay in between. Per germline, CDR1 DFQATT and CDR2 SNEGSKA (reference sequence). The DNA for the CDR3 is TGCAGTGCTGACCGCGGTAGGAAAAGCAATGAGCAGTTCTTC. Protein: CSADRGRKSNEQFF.

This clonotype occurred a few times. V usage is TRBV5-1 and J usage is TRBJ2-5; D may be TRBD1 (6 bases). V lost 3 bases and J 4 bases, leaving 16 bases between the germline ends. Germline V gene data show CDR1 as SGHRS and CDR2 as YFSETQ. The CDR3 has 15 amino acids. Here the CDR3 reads CASSSIGGHAETQYF. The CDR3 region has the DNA TGCGCCAGCAGCTCGATTGGGGGACATGCAGAGACCCAGTACTTC.

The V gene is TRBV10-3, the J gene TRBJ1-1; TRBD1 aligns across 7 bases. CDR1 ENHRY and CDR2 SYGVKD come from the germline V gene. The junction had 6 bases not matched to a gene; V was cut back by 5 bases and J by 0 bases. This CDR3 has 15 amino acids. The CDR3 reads CAISSTDRLNTEAFF. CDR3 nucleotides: TGTGCCATCAGTTCAACGGACAGGCTGAACACTGAAGCTTTCTTT.

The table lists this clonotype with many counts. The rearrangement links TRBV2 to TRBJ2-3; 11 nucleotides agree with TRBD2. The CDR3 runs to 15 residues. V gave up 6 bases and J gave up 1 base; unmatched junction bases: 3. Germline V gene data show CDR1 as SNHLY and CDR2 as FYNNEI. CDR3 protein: CASRVGLAGTDTQYF. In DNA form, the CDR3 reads TGTGCCAGCAGGGTGGGACTAGCGGGCACAGATACGCAGTATTTT.

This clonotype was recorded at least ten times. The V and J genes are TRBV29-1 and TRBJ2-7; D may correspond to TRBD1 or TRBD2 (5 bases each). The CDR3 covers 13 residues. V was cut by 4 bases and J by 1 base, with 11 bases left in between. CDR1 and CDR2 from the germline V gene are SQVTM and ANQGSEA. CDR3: CSVGGTDSYEQYF. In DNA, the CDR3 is TGCAGCGTTGGGGGGACGGATTCCTACGAGCAGTACTTC.

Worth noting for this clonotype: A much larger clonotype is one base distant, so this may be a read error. The CDR3 nucleotides read TGTGCCAGCAGCTTATCGGGACAGGGGAGCAATCAGCCCCAGCATTTT. This gives the protein CASSLSGQGSNQPQHF. This chain links TRBV7-6 with TRBJ1-5; 10 nucleotides match TRBD1. Germline V gene data show CDR1 as SGHVS and CDR2 as FNYEAQ. This CDR3 has 16 amino acids. Trimming took 2 bases from V and 1 from J; bases not matched to a gene: 2.